The subject of this entry is one T cell receptor (beta chain). Antigen unknown. Sequence at one end of the junction differs from germline and may be a read error. CDR1 is SGDLS and CDR2 is YYNGEE in the germline V gene. The CDR3 sequence is 13 residues long. TCRdb reanalysed the multiplex PCR reads using MiXCR and keeps one entry per CDR3 protein. The sample gives several thousand distinct CDR3 sequences, about 40% of which show up once; about 15% is in the top ten. This entry belongs to a study of breast tumors, draining lymph nodes, adjacent tissues. General study results and limits: Tumors had less TCR diversity than lymph nodes, more than nontumor tissue.

Specimen: tumor-adjacent breast tissue. V usage is TRBV9 and J usage is TRBJ2-1, with 9 bases lining up with TRBD1. The TCR originated in a female donor with breast cancer. Some clones in this sample may be carry-over from other donors' samples. This chain's CDR3 is CASSAGSGTGTLF. In DNA form, the CDR3 reads TGTGCCAGCAGCGCGGGCTCCGGGACAGGGACTCTCTTC.